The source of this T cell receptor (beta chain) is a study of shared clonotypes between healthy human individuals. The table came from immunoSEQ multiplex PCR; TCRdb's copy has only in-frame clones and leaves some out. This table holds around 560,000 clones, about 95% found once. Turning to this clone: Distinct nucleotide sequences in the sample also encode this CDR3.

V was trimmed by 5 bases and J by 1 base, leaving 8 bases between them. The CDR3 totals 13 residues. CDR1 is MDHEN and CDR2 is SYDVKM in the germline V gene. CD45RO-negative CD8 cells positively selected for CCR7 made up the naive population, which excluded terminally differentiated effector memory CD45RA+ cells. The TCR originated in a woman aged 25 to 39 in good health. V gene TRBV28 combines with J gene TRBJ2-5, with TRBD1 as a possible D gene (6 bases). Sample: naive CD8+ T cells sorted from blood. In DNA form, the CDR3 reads TGTGCCAGCAGTCCGGACAGCCAAGAGACCCAGTACTTC. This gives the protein CASSPDSQETQYF.